Listed here are 27 T cell receptor beta chains from one sample, sequenced in a study of blood T cell repertoires in COVID-19 (dated by TCRdb to the early 2020s). Libraries were prepared through the immunoSEQ multiplex PCR assay. TCRdb retrieved this table from immuneACCESS and kept in-frame rearrangements only. Not all clones are present; in checked studies, unresolved V genes account for under half, and no reason is known for the remainder. This sample gives about 220,000 clones in total; around 91% of them show up just once. The biggest ten clones account for roughly 3.7% of the sample. Sequenced material: PBMCs or T cells enriched from blood (not recorded which). The receptors were gathered from a woman between 18 and 29 years old in a cohort exposed to, infected with or recovered from COVID-19 (not recorded which).

The chain has TRBV15 and TRBJ2-1; TRBD2 matches 8 bases. V was clipped by 3 bases and J by 2 bases; unmatched bases: 9. The CDR3 consists of 17 residues. Looked up from germline, CDR1 is LNHNV and CDR2 is YYDKDF (reference sequence). This CDR3 reads CATSSVLAGGTYNEQFF. CDR3 DNA sequence: TGTGCCACCAGCAGTGTACTGGCGGGAGGAACCTACAATGAGCAGTTCTTC.

This chain links TRBV7-9 with TRBJ1-2; D ambiguous. The V and J ends lost 4 bases and 0 bases respectively, with 15 bases between them. Looked up from germline, CDR1 is SEHNR and CDR2 is FQNEAQ (reference sequence). The CDR3 loop spans 16 amino acids. This chain's CDR3 is CASSSPTGKANYGYTF. CDR3 nucleotides: TGTGCCAGCAGCTCTCCAACCGGGAAAGCTAACTATGGCTACACCTTC.

This clone was observed once. The rearrangement links TRBV12-3 or TRBV12-4 to TRBJ1-1; D gene uncertain. Trimming shortened V by 2 bases and J by 3 bases, and 7 bases separated the two germline ends. The CDR3 consists of 13 residues. CDR3 nucleotides: TGTGCCAGCAGTTTAAACCCGGACACTGAAGCTTTCTTT. This sequence encodes CASSLNPDTEAFF.

The V gene is TRBV7-2, the J gene TRBJ2-7; no firm D call. This CDR3 has 14 amino acids. The germline V and J ends were trimmed by 2 bases and 0 bases, with 8 bases remaining between them. CDR1 and CDR2 (germline): SGHTA, FQGNSA. DNA for the CDR3: TGTGCCAGCAGCTTAACTATAAGCTCCTACGAGCAGTACTTC. The encoded protein is CASSLTISSYEQYF.

The chain recombines TRBV18 with TRBJ2-6; D is unresolved. This CDR3 has 16 amino acids. V was clipped by 5 bases and J by 2 bases, with 13 bases between them. CDR1 is KGHSH, CDR2 LQKENI, per germline. CDR3 residues: CASSDYVEPGANVLTF. The CDR3 DNA reads as TGTGCCAGCTCAGATTACGTAGAGCCTGGGGCCAACGTCCTGACTTTC. Together with reference TRBV18 and TRBJ2-6, the CDR3 gives the full variable domain: NAGVMQNPRHLVRRRGQEARLRCSPMKGHSHVYWYRQLPEEGLKFMVYLQKENIIDESGMPKERFSAEFPKEGPSILRIQQVVRGDSAAYFCASSDYVEPGANVLTFGAGSRLTVL.

The chain employs TRBV13 and TRBJ1-3; D remains unclear. CDR1 is PRHDT, CDR2 FYEKMQ, per germline (reference sequence). V was cut by 0 bases and J by 8 bases, with 8 bases left in between. The CDR3 runs 13 residues. The CDR3 spells CASSLGLADTIYF. In DNA form, the CDR3 reads TGTGCCAGCAGCTTAGGCCTCGCAGACACCATATATTTT.

This chain joins TRBV20-1 and TRBJ1-3; D call uncertain. CDR1 is DFQATT and CDR2 is SNEGSKA in the germline V gene (reference sequence). Trimming pared 3 bases from V and 0 bases from J, leaving 9 bases between. The CDR3 is 14 amino acids. CDR3 DNA sequence: TGCAGTGCTAGTCACGGGAACTCTGGAAACACCATATATTTT. It is translated as CSASHGNSGNTIYF.

This clone was counted a single time. CDR3 loop: CASSLGLAGGSYEQYF. DNA of the CDR3: TGCGCCAGCAGCTTGGGACTAGCGGGGGGGTCCTACGAGCAGTACTTC. The chain is built from TRBV5-1 and TRBJ2-7, with TRBD2 identical over 14 bases. Germline V gene data show CDR1 as SGHRS and CDR2 as YFSETQ. The V gene end was trimmed by 0 bases and the J gene end by 1 base; junction bases not matched to a gene: 0. This CDR3 has 16 residues.

This clone was recorded once. The chain is built from TRBV19 and TRBJ2-1; D may be TRBD1 (6 bases). The V and J ends lost 3 bases and 3 bases respectively, with 6 bases between them. CDR1 is LNHDA and CDR2 is SQIVND in the germline V gene (reference sequence). CDR3 length: 13 residues. The CDR3 here is CASSMTGYNEQFF. The CDR3 nucleotides are TGTGCCAGTAGTATGACAGGCTACAATGAGCAGTTCTTC.

V and J are TRBV10-2 and TRBJ2-7; 9 bases are shared with TRBD2. The V gene's germline CDR1 is WSHSY and CDR2 SAAADI. The CDR3 is 13 amino acids. The V and J ends lost 6 bases and 4 bases, in that order; junction bases with no gene match: 4. The CDR3 sequence: CASRRGGEYEQYF. CDR3 coding DNA: TGCGCCAGCAGGCGGGGGGGTGAATACGAGCAGTACTTC.

The chain has TRBV5-4 and TRBJ1-2; D is uncertain. Germline CDR1 is SGHNT and CDR2 is YYREEE (reference sequence). The CDR3 is 17 amino acids. The V and J ends lost 0 bases and 1 base respectively, with 16 bases between them. In DNA, the CDR3 is TGTGCCAGCAGCTTGGGACAATCCCCACGTTATAACTATGGCTACACCTTC. Translation gives CASSLGQSPRYNYGYTF.

The chain uses TRBV5-1 and TRBJ1-1; possible D gene TRBD1, 5 bases. Germline assignment: CDR1 SGHRS and CDR2 YFSETQ. V gave up 4 bases and J gave up 1 base, with 11 bases separating them. The length of the CDR3 is 14 residues. CDR3 in amino acids: CASSAGGRNTEAFF. The CDR3 region has the DNA TGCGCCAGCAGCGCCGGGGGGAGGAACACTGAAGCTTTCTTT.

V usage is TRBV21-1 and J usage is TRBJ1-5. TRBV21-1 is labeled a pseudogene. The CDR3 length is 18 residues. CDR3 sequence (DNA): TGTGCCAGCAGCAAAGTAGCCCAGATTCTATATAGCAATCAGCCCCAGCATTTT. Its protein is CASSKVAQILYSNQPQHF.

This clone has a handful of counts. The V and J genes are TRBV15 and TRBJ2-7, with TRBD2 identical over 8 bases. The CDR3 consists of 14 residues. Germline V gene lookup returns CDR1 LNHNV and CDR2 YYDKDF (reference sequence). With 8 bases clipped from V and 0 bases from J, the junction kept 6 bases outside the gene matches. The CDR3 DNA is TGTGCCACCGGACATAGCGGGGCCTCCTACGAGCAGTACTTC. Residues: CATGHSGASYEQYF.

This clone was seen more than once but under ten times. The CDR3 DNA follows: TGTGCCACCAGTGATCCCGGGACAGGGGGCCGTGGCTACACCTTC. It yields the protein CATSDPGTGGRGYTF. J is TRBJ1-2 and V is TRBV24-1, with 12 nucleotides matching TRBD1. The CDR3 has 15 amino acids. Trimming cost V 3 bases and J 7 bases; bases outside gene matches: 5. Germline CDR1 is KGHDR and CDR2 is SFDVKD.

The V and J genes are TRBV7-3 and TRBJ2-1; TRBD2 aligns across 9 bases. The CDR3 runs to 15 residues. Germline CDR1 reads SGHTA; CDR2 reads FQGTGA. The ends lost 3 bases at V and 3 bases at J; junction bases unmatched: 3. CDR3 loop: CASSFAAGGYNEQFF. The CDR3 region has the DNA TGTGCCAGCAGCTTTGCAGCGGGAGGCTACAATGAGCAGTTCTTC. The complete variable domain, with remaining parts taken from reference TRBV7-3 and TRBJ2-1, reads GAGVSQTPSNKVTEKGKYVELRCDPISGHTALYWYRQSLGQGPEFLIYFQGTGAADDSGLPNDRFFAVRPEGSVSTLKIQRTERGDSAVYLCASSFAAGGYNEQFFGPGTRLTVL.

The chain uses TRBV7-2 and TRBJ1-6, with D possibly being TRBD1 (5 bases). CDR3 length: 15 amino acids. In germline, CDR1 is SGHTA, CDR2 FQGNSA. Trimming took off 2 bases at V and 6 bases at J, with 11 bases between the two ends. The CDR3 reads CASSLRQGGNSPLHF. The CDR3, as DNA: TGTGCCAGCAGCTTAAGGCAGGGTGGTAATTCACCCCTCCACTTT.

The V and J genes are TRBV24-1 and TRBJ2-1; weak D call: TRBD1 (5 bases). The CDR3 is 12 residues long. Trimming took 6 bases from V and 13 from J, leaving 15 bases between them. Germline V CDR1 and CDR2: KGHDR, SFDVKD. CDR3 residues: CATSSDSPGQFF. In DNA form, the CDR3 reads TGTGCCACCAGTTCAGACAGCCCTGGCCAGTTCTTC.

This clone was recorded once. The J gene is TRBJ1-1, the V gene TRBV3-1 (or the pseudogene TRBV3-2); no clear D gene. The CDR3 runs 15 residues. Germline-derived CDR1 and CDR2 are LGHDT and YNNKEL (reference sequence). V gave up 0 bases and J gave up 1 base, with 9 bases separating them. CDR3: CASSQDARGNTEAFF. In DNA form, the CDR3 reads TGTGCCAGCAGCCAAGACGCCAGAGGGAACACTGAAGCTTTCTTT.

The chain uses TRBV5-1 and TRBJ1-6; tentatively, D is TRBD1 (6 bases). Trimming took off 1 base at V and 7 bases at J, with 12 bases between the two ends. CDR1 and CDR2 from the germline V gene are SGHRS and YFSETQ. This CDR3 region has 15 residues. The CDR3 sequence is CASSLSQGRNSPLHF. Written as DNA, the CDR3 is TGCGCCAGCAGCTTGTCACAGGGTCGGAATTCACCCCTCCACTTT.

This chain uses TRBV18 with TRBJ2-3; 12 nucleotides match TRBD1. Germline CDR1 KGHSH, CDR2 LQKENI. J gave up 5 bases and V 5 bases, and 8 bases lay outside the gene matches. The CDR3 is made up of 16 amino acids. The CDR3, as DNA: TGTGCCAGCTCAGATGGGACAGGGGGCGCAGGAGATACGCAGTATTTT. Translated, it gives CASSDGTGGAGDTQYF.

V usage is TRBV5-1 and J usage is TRBJ2-7; TRBD1 might be the D (5 bases). Germline V gene data show CDR1 as SGHRS and CDR2 as YFSETQ. The V end lost 1 base, the J end lost 3 bases, and 14 bases lay between the germline ends. The CDR3 has 15 amino acids. The CDR3 spells CASSLQGPTNYEQYF. Here the CDR3 DNA reads TGCGCCAGCAGCTTGCAGGGTCCAACTAACTACGAGCAGTACTTC.

V usage is TRBV2 and J usage is TRBJ2-3; D is uncertain. The CDR3 covers 13 residues. The germline gives CDR1 SNHLY, CDR2 FYNNEI. V gave up 6 bases and J gave up 4 bases, with 11 bases separating them. The CDR3 DNA reads as TGTGCCAGCAGCAAATGGCTGGCAGATACGCAGTATTTT. It translates to CASSKWLADTQYF.

V and J are TRBV19 and TRBJ2-6, with 7 bases lining up with TRBD2. The CDR3 length is 14 residues. The V gene end was trimmed by 5 bases and the J gene end by 2 bases; junction bases not matched to a gene: 0. The germline V gene has CDR1 LNHDA and CDR2 SQIVND (reference sequence). The CDR3 is CASSAGAGANVLTF. The CDR3 nucleotides read TGTGCCAGTAGTGCGGGAGCTGGGGCCAACGTCCTGACTTTC.

The rearrangement links TRBV4-2 to TRBJ2-7; 7 nucleotides match TRBD1. The ends lost 0 bases at V and 7 bases at J; junction bases unmatched: 6. Germline V CDR1 and CDR2: LGHNA, YNFKEQ. The length of the CDR3 is 14 residues. Here the CDR3 DNA reads TGTGCCAGCAGCCAAGATGAGGGGGCCTGGGAGCAGTACTTC. Translation: CASSQDEGAWEQYF.

V is TRBV28 and J is TRBJ2-5, with a possible D match to TRBD2 (5 bases). The CDR3 extends over 13 amino acids. Per the germline V gene, CDR1 is MDHEN and CDR2 is SYDVKM. The V and J ends lost 6 bases and 1 base respectively, with 9 bases between them. The CDR3 DNA reads TGTGCCAGCAGCGAGAGGGCCCAAGAGACCCAGTACTTC. This sequence encodes CASSERAQETQYF.

V is TRBV5-1 and J is TRBJ2-5; 8 nucleotides align to TRBD2. This CDR3 comprises 14 residues. The V segment lost 4 bases and the J segment 4 bases; nucleotides outside the gene matches: 6. Germline loops: CDR1 SGHRS, CDR2 YFSETQ. CDR3 bases: TGCGCCAGCAGCCACGGGACTAGATCAGAGACCCAGTACTTC. Amino acids: CASSHGTRSETQYF.